The entry below describes one T cell receptor beta chain. The target antigen is unknown. The data stem from a study of T cell repertoires in cytomegalovirus infection. Overall study: Indications came from public TCR beta signatures; they pointed to CMV infection and to a matching HLA type. Study results and caveats: HLA-C-restricted TCR beta clonotypes specific for CMV led the ex vivo response.

TCRdb recomputed calls from the reads with MiXCR, one row per CDR3 protein. Seen here are under 800,000 distinct CDR3 sequences, more than 20% observed once, and the top ten hold 7% to 9%. CDR3 length: 11 amino acids. V was trimmed by 5 bases and J by 7 bases, leaving 9 bases between them. The germline V gene has CDR1 SGHRS and CDR2 YFSETQ. The sequence was obtained from a human donor in good health (CMV status not recorded). Some clones in this sample may be carry-over from other donors' samples. Sequencing used CD8+ T cells from PBMCs. The chain links TRBV5-1 to TRBJ1-2; unclear D gene. The CDR3 DNA follows: TGCGCCAGCAGAGGAGAGGGTGGCTACACCTTC. Translated, it gives CASRGEGGYTF.